This TCR beta chain is from a study of TIL therapy for anti-PD-1-resistant metastatic lung cancer. Background on the study: Tumors had a median PD-L1 proportion score of roughly 5.7%.

Germline CDR1 reads MNHEY; CDR2 reads SVGEGT. Trimming took 0 bases from V and 3 from J, leaving 12 bases between them. The CDR3 loop spans 15 amino acids. The immunoSEQ assay was v3. TCRdb's table, derived via immunoSEQ multiplex PCR, lists solely in-frame clones and lacks some. The sample records 95,000 or so clones, around three fifths being singletons. Specified time point: pre-treatment sample, taken before nivolumab and TIL therapy. Tumor tissue came from excised metastases, mostly pleural nodules or supraclavicular lymph nodes. Enrollment ran from October 2017 to January 2020. This sequence was found in a person aged 25 to 80 with non-small cell lung cancer. This specimen consisted of tumor tissue, obtained at baseline. This rearrangement joins TRBV6-2 or TRBV6-3 to TRBJ2-7, with D hard to call. CDR3 region: CASSYSKIRSYEQYF. The CDR3 nucleotides read TGTGCCAGCAGTTACTCAAAAATTCGGAGCTACGAGCAGTACTTC.